Shown below are 8 T cell receptor beta chains from a single sample sequenced in a study of beta chain features in type 1 diabetes. Expressed TCRB transcripts got sequenced, as all isolated RNA was reverse transcribed. Libraries were prepared by immunoSEQ multiplex PCR; TCRdb keeps only in-frame clonotypes and omits some of them. The table records about 22,000 clones, under 60% of them present only once. Findings and limits, study-wide: A moderate, significant TCRB CDR3 shortening appeared in type 1 diabetes across four CD4+ subsets.

No antigen is known for these receptors. Sample: stem cell memory CD4+ T cells from blood. The receptors come from a man aged 18 to 35 with type 1 diabetes.

In its sample, this clone was seen once. The chain couples TRBV2 to TRBJ2-7, with D perhaps matching TRBD2 (6 bases). V was clipped by 4 bases and J by 3 bases, with 16 bases between them. From germline, CDR1 is SNHLY and CDR2 FYNNEI. The CDR3 is 15 amino acids. The CDR3 DNA sequence: TGTGCCAGCAGTGCCCGCGGGACGGGAAGCTACGAGCAGTACTTC. Protein product: CASSARGTGSYEQYF.

This chain uses TRBV18 with TRBJ1-5, with 9 bases that match TRBD1. Trimming took 2 bases from V and 0 from J; bases not matched to a gene: 11. CDR3 length: 19 amino acids. Germline-derived CDR1 and CDR2 are KGHSH and LQKENI. CDR3 loop: CASSPGGDRVIYSNQPQHF. The CDR3, as DNA: TGTGCCAGCTCACCAGGTGGGGACAGGGTGATTTATAGCAATCAGCCCCAGCATTTT.

This clone was detected only once. The rearrangement uses TRBV9 and TRBJ2-7; 8 bases line up with TRBD1. With V trimmed by 4 bases and J by 3 bases, 12 bases remained unmatched. CDR1 is SGDLS, CDR2 YYNGEE, per germline. This CDR3 has 16 residues. The CDR3 DNA follows: TGTGCCAGCAGCCCTCGGACAGGGCCTTCCGGCTACGAGCAGTACTTC. Translating it yields CASSPRTGPSGYEQYF.

The genes are TRBV11-2 and TRBJ2-4, with D tentatively TRBD2 (7 bases). This CDR3 has 15 residues. Trimming cost V 4 bases and J 4 bases, with 14 bases left between them. Germline V gene sequence: CDR1 SGHAT, CDR2 FQNNGV. This chain's CDR3 is CASSSMGRGKNIQYF. In DNA, the CDR3 is TGTGCCAGCAGCTCAATGGGGAGGGGGAAAAACATTCAGTACTTC.

The gene calls are TRBV9 and TRBJ1-1; TRBD1 is a possible D gene (6 bases). The CDR3 is 16 residues long. V lost 0 bases to trimming and J lost 2 bases, with 14 bases between them. Germline loops: CDR1 SGDLS, CDR2 YYNGEE. DNA for the CDR3: TGTGCCAGCAGCGTAGAATCAGGGGCCGTCAACACTGAAGCTTTCTTT. As protein: CASSVESGAVNTEAFF.

This chain links TRBV28 with TRBJ2-1; no clear D gene. The germline gives CDR1 MDHEN, CDR2 SYDVKM. The CDR3 has 14 residues. The germline V and J ends were trimmed by 6 bases and 7 bases, with 16 bases remaining between them. The CDR3 DNA is TGTGCCAGCAGCCTCCGGAGTTGGCAGAATGAGCAGTTCTTC. Its protein product is CASSLRSWQNEQFF.

The CDR3 region has the DNA TGTGCCAGCAGCTTAGTGGGAGGGGAGGGGACAGATACGCAGTATTTT. This translates into CASSLVGGEGTDTQYF. The rearrangement links TRBV7-2 to TRBJ2-3; 7 bases line up with TRBD2. The CDR3 sequence is 16 residues long. After removal of 1 base from V and 3 bases from J, the junction contained 7 bases not matched to a gene. The germline V gene has CDR1 SGHTA and CDR2 FQGNSA. The entire variable domain, with the rest obtained from reference TRBV7-2 and TRBJ2-3, is as follows: GAGVSQSPSNKVTEKGKDVELRCDPISGHTALYWYRQSLGQGLEFLIYFQGNSAPDKSGLPSDRFSAERTGGSVSTLTIQRTQQEDSAVYLCASSLVGGEGTDTQYFGPGTRLTVL.

The rearrangement uses TRBV7-2 and TRBJ1-4, with D perhaps TRBD1 (6 bases). CDR1 SGHTA and CDR2 FQGNSA come from the germline V gene. The CDR3 length is 13 residues. The ends were cut back, 5 bases at V and 8 bases at J, with 12 bases in the middle. In DNA, the CDR3 is TGTGCCAGCAGCCGGGGGGGCGGAGAAAAACTGTTTTTT. Translated, it gives CASSRGGGEKLFF. The whole variable domain, filled in from reference TRBV7-2 and TRBJ1-4, reads GAGVSQSPSNKVTEKGKDVELRCDPISGHTALYWYRQSLGQGLEFLIYFQGNSAPDKSGLPSDRFSAERTGGSVSTLTIQRTQQEDSAVYLCASSRGGGEKLFFGSGTQLSVL.